These T cell receptor beta chains were read from a single sample in a study of blood T cells in healthy people across ages. MiXCR was run by TCRdb on the 5' RACE reads, yielding one entry per CDR3 protein. The sample consists of about 1 million distinct CDR3 sequences, roughly 45% of them appearing once. Input material: blood. The receptors were sampled from a woman in her sixties in good health. Each CDR3 is given with its conserved first and last residue. A D gene is named only where the DNA matches it firmly. A clone size is listed for some rows: how often the clone was seen (once, few, many), or a class if it is expanded.

>14|few|TRBJ2-3|TRBD2|TRBV5-1
CASRPGTNTDTQYF
TGCGCCAGCAGACCCGGGACTAACACAGATACGCAGTATTTT
>16|-|TRBJ2-1|TRBD2|TRBV12-3/TRBV12-4
CASSLLTSGSHNEQFF
TGTGCCAGCAGTTTACTTACTAGCGGGAGCCACAATGAGCAGTTCTTC
>12|few|TRBJ2-7|-|TRBV14
CASSRTEAEQYF
TGTGCCAGCAGCCGCACCGAAGCGGAGCAGTACTTC
>16|-|TRBJ2-1|TRBD2|TRBV7-9
CASSLGLAVPPHEQFF
TGTGCCAGCAGCTTGGGACTAGCGGTCCCCCCGCATGAGCAGTTCTTC
>16|few|TRBJ2-3|TRBD2|TRBV9
CASSALAVTDSDTQYF
TGTGCCAGCAGCGCGCTAGCGGTAACTGACTCAGATACGCAGTATTTT
>12|few|TRBJ1-2|-|TRBV27
CASSRPGGGYTF
TGTGCCAGCAGTCGCCCGGGAGGAGGCTACACCTTC
>15|-|TRBJ1-2|TRBD1|TRBV20-1
CSASERTGRNYGYTF
TGCAGTGCTAGCGAAAGGACAGGGAGAAACTATGGCTACACCTTC
>14|-|TRBJ1-1|-|TRBV25-1
CASMGDSWNTEAFF
TGTGCCAGCATGGGGGATAGTTGGAACACTGAAGCTTTCTTT
>12|few|TRBJ2-7|TRBD1|TRBV29-1
CSAGDRNYEQYF
TGCAGCGCCGGGGACAGAAATTACGAGCAGTACTTC
>20|few|TRBJ2-1|TRBD2|TRBV20-1
CSARTEEDWRLAGNYNEQFF
TGCAGTGCTAGAACGGAGGAGGACTGGAGACTAGCCGGAAACTACAATGAGCAGTTCTTC
>13|few|TRBJ2-7|-|TRBV10-3
CAIKGFGPYEQYF
TGTGCCATCAAGGGGTTCGGGCCCTACGAGCAGTACTTC
>12|-|TRBJ1-5|-|TRBV28
CASSFGSKPQHF
TGTGCCAGCAGTTTTGGTTCTAAACCCCAGCATTTT
>13|few|TRBJ2-5|-|TRBV12-3/TRBV12-4
CASSLWVGETQYF
TGTGCCAGCAGTTTATGGGTCGGGGAGACCCAGTACTTC
>17|-|TRBJ2-3|TRBD1|TRBV10-3
CAISVRDRSSGTDTQYF
TGTGCCATCAGTGTGCGGGACAGGAGTAGCGGCACAGATACGCAGTATTTT
>11|-|TRBJ2-7|-|TRBV15
CATSSGYEQYF
TGTGCCACCAGCAGTGGCTACGAGCAGTACTTC
>19|-|TRBJ2-1|TRBD2|TRBV4-2
CASSQGAVSGRVTYNEQFF
TGTGCCAGCAGCCAAGGGGCGGTTAGCGGGAGAGTCACCTACAATGAGCAGTTCTTC
>11|once|TRBJ1-2|-|TRBV3-1
CASSIAGGYTF
TGTGCCAGCAGCATCGCGGGAGGCTACACCTTC
>15|-|TRBJ2-1|-|TRBV20-1
CSARDLRGGYNEQFF
TGCAGTGCTAGAGATTTGCGGGGTGGCTACAATGAGCAGTTCTTC
>16|-|TRBJ2-5|TRBD2|TRBV20-1
CSAQGTSGSSQETQYF
TGCAGTGCTCAGGGCACTAGCGGGAGTAGTCAAGAGACCCAGTACTTC
>16|-|TRBJ2-4|TRBD2|TRBV5-6
CASSRTTSGRQNIQYF
TGTGCCAGCAGCCGAACTACTAGCGGGAGGCAAAACATTCAGTACTTC
>14|-|TRBJ2-5|-|TRBV5-1
CASSSRGLQETQYF
TGCGCCAGCAGCTCTCGGGGGCTTCAAGAGACCCAGTACTTC
>16|-|TRBJ2-1|-|TRBV14
CASSQGVGHSYNEQFF
TGTGCCAGCAGCCAAGGGGTCGGACACTCATACAATGAGCAGTTCTTC
>15|few|TRBJ2-5|-|TRBV3-1
CASSQDRGIQETQYF
TGTGCCAGCAGCCAAGATCGAGGAATCCAAGAGACCCAGTACTTC
>15|few|TRBJ1-1|-|TRBV27
CASSLSRGGNTEAFF
TGTGCCAGCAGTTTATCCCGCGGGGGGAACACTGAAGCTTTCTTT
>15|-|TRBJ2-1|-|TRBV20-1
CSARDPGLHHNEQFF
TGCAGTGCTAGAGATCCGGGACTGCACCACAATGAGCAGTTCTTC
>12|-|TRBJ2-7|-|TRBV20-1
CSAGRDTYEQYF
TGCAGTGCTGGAAGGGACACCTACGAGCAGTACTTC
>14|-|TRBJ2-1|-|TRBV21-1
CASTPAGGNNEQFF
TGTGCCTCGACCCCGGCGGGGGGGAACAATGAGCAGTTCTTC
>18|-|TRBJ1-2|TRBD1|TRBV5-6
CASSSLGQDREPSYGYTF
TGTGCCAGCAGCTCGTTGGGGCAGGACAGGGAGCCCTCCTATGGCTACACCTTC
>14|few|TRBJ2-5|-|TRBV4-1
CASSQDFALSAQYF
TGCGCCAGCAGCCAAGATTTTGCTCTCTCGGCCCAGTACTTC
>16|few|TRBJ2-3|-|TRBV27
CASSFYWGPPTDTQYF
TGTGCCAGCAGTTTTTATTGGGGCCCCCCCACAGATACGCAGTATTTT
>14|-|TRBJ2-3|TRBD2|TRBV10-3
CAIRGLGGTDTQYF
TGTGCCATCAGGGGACTAGGAGGAACAGATACGCAGTATTTT
>13|few|TRBJ1-2|-|TRBV29-1
CSVEGGFNYGYTF
TGCAGCGTTGAAGGGGGTTTTAACTATGGCTACACCTTC
>13|-|TRBJ2-1|TRBD2|TRBV2
CASRAGLANEQFF
TGTGCCAGCAGAGCGGGACTAGCTAATGAGCAGTTCTTC
>13|-|TRBJ2-1|TRBD1|TRBV5-1
CASSHGQGYEQFF
TGCGCCAGCAGCCACGGACAGGGCTATGAGCAGTTCTTC
>13|few|TRBJ1-2|-|TRBV6-5
CASSRQANYGYTF
TGTGCCAGCTCCCGCCAAGCTAACTATGGCTACACCTTC
>17|few|TRBJ1-2|-|TRBV15
CATSRDLKAALDYGYTF
TGTGCCACCAGCAGAGATCTTAAGGCAGCCCTGGACTATGGCTACACCTTC
>14|-|TRBJ2-1|-|TRBV11-1
CASSLEDPRNEQFF
TGTGCCAGCAGCTTAGAGGACCCCCGCAATGAGCAGTTCTTC
>14|-|TRBJ2-7|TRBD1|TRBV15
CATTLDRTSYEQYF
TGTGCCACCACCTTGGACAGGACCTCCTACGAGCAGTACTTC
>14|few|TRBJ1-6|-|TRBV5-1
CASSPGLAGSPLHF
TGCGCCAGCAGCCCAGGCCTTGCGGGATCACCCCTCCACTTT
>22|-|TRBJ2-1|TRBD2|TRBV9
CASSVGLSTRGSGNRFYNEQFF
TGTGCCAGCAGCGTAGGGCTCTCCACTCGGGGTAGCGGGAACCGGTTCTACAATGAGCAGTTCTTC
>15|-|TRBJ2-7|TRBD2|TRBV12-3/TRBV12-4
CASSFSGGGNYEQYF
TGTGCCAGCAGTTTTTCGGGGGGAGGGAACTACGAGCAGTACTTC